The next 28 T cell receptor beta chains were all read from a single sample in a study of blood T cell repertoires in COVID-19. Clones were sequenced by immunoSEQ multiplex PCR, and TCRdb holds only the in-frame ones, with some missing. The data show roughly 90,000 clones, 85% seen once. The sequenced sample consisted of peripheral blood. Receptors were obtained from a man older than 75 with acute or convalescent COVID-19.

The CDR3 reads CASSLRTGRFPNYGYTF. Written as DNA, the CDR3 is TGTGCCAGCAGCCTAAGGACAGGGAGATTCCCTAACTATGGCTACACCTTC. The J gene is TRBJ1-2, the V gene TRBV14; 8 bases fit TRBD1. The germline CDR1 and CDR2 sequences are SGHDN and FVKESK. Trimming cost V 4 bases and J 0 bases; bases outside gene matches: 10. The CDR3 is 17 amino acids.

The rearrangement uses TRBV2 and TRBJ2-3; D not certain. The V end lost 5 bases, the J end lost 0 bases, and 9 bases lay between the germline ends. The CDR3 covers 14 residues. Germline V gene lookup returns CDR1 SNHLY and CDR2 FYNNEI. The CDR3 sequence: CASSPHTSTDTQYF. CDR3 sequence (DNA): TGTGCCAGCAGTCCGCATACTAGCACAGATACGCAGTATTTT.

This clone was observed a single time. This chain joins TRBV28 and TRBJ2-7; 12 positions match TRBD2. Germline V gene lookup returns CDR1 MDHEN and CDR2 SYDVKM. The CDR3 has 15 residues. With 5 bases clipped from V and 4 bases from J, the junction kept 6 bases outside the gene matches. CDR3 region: CASSPQTSGRYEQYF. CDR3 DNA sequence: TGTGCCAGCAGTCCCCAGACTAGCGGGAGATACGAGCAGTACTTC.

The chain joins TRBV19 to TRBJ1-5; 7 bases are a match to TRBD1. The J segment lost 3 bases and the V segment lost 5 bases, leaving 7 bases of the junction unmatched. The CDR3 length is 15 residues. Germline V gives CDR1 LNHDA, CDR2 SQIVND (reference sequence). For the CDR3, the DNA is TGTGCCAGTAGTCAAACAGGGGCCCCCAATCAGCCCCAGCATTTT. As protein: CASSQTGAPNQPQHF.

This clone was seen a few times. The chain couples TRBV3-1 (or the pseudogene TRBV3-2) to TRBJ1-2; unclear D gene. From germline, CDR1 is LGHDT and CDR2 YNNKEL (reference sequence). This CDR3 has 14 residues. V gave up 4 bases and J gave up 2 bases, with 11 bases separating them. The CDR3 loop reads CASSLRSGNYGYTF. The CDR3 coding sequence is TGTGCCAGCAGCCTCCGCAGCGGAAACTATGGCTACACCTTC.

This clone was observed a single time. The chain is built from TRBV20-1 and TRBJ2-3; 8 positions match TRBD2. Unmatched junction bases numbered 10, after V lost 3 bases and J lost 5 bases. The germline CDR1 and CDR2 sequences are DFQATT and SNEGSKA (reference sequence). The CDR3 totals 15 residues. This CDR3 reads CSASKGLGIEDTQYF. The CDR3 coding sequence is TGCAGTGCTAGTAAGGGACTAGGGATAGAAGATACGCAGTATTTT.

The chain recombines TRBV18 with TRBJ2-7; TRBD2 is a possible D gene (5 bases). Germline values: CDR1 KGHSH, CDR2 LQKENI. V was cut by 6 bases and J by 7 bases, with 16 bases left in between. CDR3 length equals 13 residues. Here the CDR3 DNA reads TGTGCCAGCTCTCCGGAGGCCGTCTCTGAGCAGTACTTC. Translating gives CASSPEAVSEQYF.

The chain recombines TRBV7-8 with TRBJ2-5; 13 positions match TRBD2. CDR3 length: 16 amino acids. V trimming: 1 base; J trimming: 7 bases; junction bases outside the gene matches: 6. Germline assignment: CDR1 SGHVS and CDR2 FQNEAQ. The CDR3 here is CASSLDGLAGEGTQYF. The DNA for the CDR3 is TGTGCCAGCAGCTTAGATGGACTAGCGGGAGAGGGGACCCAGTACTTC.

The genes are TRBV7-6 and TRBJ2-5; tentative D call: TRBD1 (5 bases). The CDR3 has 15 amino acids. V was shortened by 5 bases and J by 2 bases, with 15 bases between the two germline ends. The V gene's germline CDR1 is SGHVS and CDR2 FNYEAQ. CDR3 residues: CASSHPGIPQETQYF. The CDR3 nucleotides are TGTGCCAGCAGCCATCCAGGGATCCCTCAAGAGACCCAGTACTTC.

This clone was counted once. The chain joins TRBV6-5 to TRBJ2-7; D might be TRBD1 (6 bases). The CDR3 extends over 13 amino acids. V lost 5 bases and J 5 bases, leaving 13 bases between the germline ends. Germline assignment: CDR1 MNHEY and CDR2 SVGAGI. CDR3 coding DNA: TGTGCCAGCAGTAGGCACCCAGGGGACGAGCAGTACTTC. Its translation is CASSRHPGDEQYF.

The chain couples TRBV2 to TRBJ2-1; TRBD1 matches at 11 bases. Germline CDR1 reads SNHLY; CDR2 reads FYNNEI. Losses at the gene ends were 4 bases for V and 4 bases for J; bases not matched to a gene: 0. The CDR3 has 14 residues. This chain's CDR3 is CASSGDRGYNEQFF. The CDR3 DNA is TGTGCCAGCAGTGGGGACAGGGGGTACAATGAGCAGTTCTTC.

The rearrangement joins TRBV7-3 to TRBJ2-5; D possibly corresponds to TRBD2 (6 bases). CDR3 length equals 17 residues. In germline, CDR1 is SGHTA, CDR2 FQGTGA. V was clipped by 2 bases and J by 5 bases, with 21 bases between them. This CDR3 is CASSLQTGLGGAETQYF. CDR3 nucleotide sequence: TGTGCCAGCAGCTTACAAACTGGGCTGGGGGGAGCCGAGACCCAGTACTTC.

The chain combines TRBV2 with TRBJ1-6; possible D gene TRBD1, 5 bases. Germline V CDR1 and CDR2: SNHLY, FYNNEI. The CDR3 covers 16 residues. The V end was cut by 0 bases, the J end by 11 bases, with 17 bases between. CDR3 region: CASSEARAGGAPPLHF. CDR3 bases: TGTGCCAGCAGTGAAGCCCGGGCGGGGGGTGCGCCACCCCTCCACTTT.

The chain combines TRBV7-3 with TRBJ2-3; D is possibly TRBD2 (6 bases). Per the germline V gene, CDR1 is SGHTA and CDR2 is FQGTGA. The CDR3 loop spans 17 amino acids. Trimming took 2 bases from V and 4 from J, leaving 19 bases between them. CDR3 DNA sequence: TGTGCCAGCAGCTTATCTTTGACTAGAGGGACGTCAGATACGCAGTATTTT. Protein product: CASSLSLTRGTSDTQYF.

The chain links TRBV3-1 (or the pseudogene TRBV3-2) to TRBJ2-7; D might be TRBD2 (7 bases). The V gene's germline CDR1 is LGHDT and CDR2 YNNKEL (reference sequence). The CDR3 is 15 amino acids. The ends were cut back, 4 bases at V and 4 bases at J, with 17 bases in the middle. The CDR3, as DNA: TGTGCCAGCAGCCCACAGGACAGCGGGAAGTACGAGCAGTACTTC. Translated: CASSPQDSGKYEQYF.

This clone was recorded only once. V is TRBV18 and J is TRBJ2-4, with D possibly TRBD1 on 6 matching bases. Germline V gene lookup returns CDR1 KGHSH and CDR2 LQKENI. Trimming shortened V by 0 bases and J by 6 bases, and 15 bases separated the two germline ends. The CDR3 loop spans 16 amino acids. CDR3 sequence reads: CASSPPTGPPGNIQYF. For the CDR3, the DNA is TGTGCCAGCTCACCACCGACAGGACCCCCCGGAAACATTCAGTACTTC.

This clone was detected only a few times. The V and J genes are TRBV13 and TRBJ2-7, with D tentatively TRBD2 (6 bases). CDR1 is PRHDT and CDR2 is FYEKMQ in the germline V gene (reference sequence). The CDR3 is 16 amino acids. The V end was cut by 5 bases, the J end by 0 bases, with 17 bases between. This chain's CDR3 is CASSPRDLPHSYEQYF. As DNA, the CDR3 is TGTGCCAGCAGCCCGAGGGACTTACCACACTCCTACGAGCAGTACTTC.

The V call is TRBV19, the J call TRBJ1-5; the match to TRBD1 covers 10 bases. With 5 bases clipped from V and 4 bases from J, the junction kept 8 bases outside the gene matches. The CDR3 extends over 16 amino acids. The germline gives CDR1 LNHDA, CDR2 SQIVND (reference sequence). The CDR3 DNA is TGTGCCAGTAGTGACCGGGACAGGGGACGTAATCAGCCCCAGCATTTT. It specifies CASSDRDRGRNQPQHF.

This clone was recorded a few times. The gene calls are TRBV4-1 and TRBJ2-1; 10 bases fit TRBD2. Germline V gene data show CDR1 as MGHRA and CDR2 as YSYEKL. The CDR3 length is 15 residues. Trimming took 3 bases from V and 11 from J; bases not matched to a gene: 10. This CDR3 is CASSQARTSGKQQFF. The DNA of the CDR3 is TGCGCCAGCAGCCAGGCTAGGACTAGCGGAAAGCAGCAGTTCTTC.

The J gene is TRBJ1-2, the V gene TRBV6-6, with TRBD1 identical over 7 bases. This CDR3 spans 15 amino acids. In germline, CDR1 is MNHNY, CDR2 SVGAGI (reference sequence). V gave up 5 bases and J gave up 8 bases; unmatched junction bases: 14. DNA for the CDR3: TGTGCCAGCAGTCTGAGAAAAGGGGGCGCGTCGGGCTACACCTTC. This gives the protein CASSLRKGGASGYTF.

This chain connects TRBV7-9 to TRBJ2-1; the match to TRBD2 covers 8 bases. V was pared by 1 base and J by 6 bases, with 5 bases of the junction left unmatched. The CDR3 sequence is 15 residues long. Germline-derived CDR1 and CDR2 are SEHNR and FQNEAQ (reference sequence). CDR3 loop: CASSLEPGGRNEQFF. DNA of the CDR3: TGTGCCAGCAGCTTAGAACCGGGAGGGCGCAATGAGCAGTTCTTC.

CDR3 in amino acids: CASSPSLPESDTQYF. Here the CDR3 DNA reads TGTGCCAGCAGTCCAAGCCTCCCCGAGTCAGATACGCAGTATTTT. This rearrangement joins TRBV2 to TRBJ2-3; D is ambiguous. CDR1 is SNHLY, CDR2 FYNNEI, per germline. This CDR3 spans 15 amino acids. Trimming cost V 5 bases and J 4 bases, with 16 bases left between them.

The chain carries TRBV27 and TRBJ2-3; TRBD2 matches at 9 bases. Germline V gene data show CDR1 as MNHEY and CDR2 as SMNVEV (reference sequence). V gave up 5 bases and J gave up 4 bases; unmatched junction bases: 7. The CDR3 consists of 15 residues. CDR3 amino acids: CASSAGTSYADTQYF. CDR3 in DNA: TGTGCCAGCAGTGCCGGGACTAGCTATGCAGATACGCAGTATTTT.

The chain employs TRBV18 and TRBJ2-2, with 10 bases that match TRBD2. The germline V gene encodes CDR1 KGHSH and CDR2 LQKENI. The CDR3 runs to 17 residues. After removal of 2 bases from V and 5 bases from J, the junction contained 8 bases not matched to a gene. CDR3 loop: CASSPRLAGVDTGELFF. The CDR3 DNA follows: TGTGCCAGCTCACCAAGGCTAGCGGGAGTTGATACCGGGGAGCTGTTTTTT. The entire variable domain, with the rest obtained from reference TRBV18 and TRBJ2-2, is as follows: NAGVMQNPRHLVRRRGQEARLRCSPMKGHSHVYWYRQLPEEGLKFMVYLQKENIIDESGMPKERFSAEFPKEGPSILRIQQVVRGDSAAYFCASSPRLAGVDTGELFFGEGSRLTVL.

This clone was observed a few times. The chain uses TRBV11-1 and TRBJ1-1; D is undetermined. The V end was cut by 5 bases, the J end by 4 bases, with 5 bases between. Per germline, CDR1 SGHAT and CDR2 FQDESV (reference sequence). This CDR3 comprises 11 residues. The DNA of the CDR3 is TGTGCCAGCAGCCAAGCCACTGAAGCTTTCTTT. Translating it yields CASSQATEAFF.

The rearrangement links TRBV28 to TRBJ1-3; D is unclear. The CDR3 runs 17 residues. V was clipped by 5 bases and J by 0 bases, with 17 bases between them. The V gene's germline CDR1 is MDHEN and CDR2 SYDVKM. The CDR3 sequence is CASSPIAGSISGNTIYF. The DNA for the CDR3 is TGTGCCAGCAGTCCGATTGCAGGCTCTATCTCTGGAAACACCATATATTTT.

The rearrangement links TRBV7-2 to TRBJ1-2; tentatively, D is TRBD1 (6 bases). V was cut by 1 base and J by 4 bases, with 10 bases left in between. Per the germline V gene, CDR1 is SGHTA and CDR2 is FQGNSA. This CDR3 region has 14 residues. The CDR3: CASSLEGTPYGYTF. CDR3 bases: TGTGCCAGCAGCTTAGAGGGGACACCCTATGGCTACACCTTC.

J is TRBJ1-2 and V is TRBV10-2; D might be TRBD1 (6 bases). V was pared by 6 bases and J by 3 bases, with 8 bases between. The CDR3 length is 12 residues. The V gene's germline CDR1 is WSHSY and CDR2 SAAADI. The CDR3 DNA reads TGCGCCAGCAGAAACAGGGACTATGGCTACACCTTC. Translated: CASRNRDYGYTF.